This T cell receptor beta chain was observed in a study of T cell repertoires in cytomegalovirus infection. Overall study context: As its CMV epitopes, the study selected recently identified HLA-C-restricted and well-studied HLA-B-restricted targets. CMV infection plus the matching HLA type was flagged by public TCR beta signatures. Study conclusions and caveats: HLA-C-restricted CMV clonotypes gave the most frequent clonotype in two of eight donors.

Per germline, CDR1 SGHTA and CDR2 FQGNSA. The CDR3 loop spans 16 amino acids. Trimming took 4 bases from V and 4 from J; bases not matched to a gene: 8. At least ten counts were recorded for this clonotype. The antigen is undetermined. One entry per CDR3 protein results from TCRdb running MiXCR on the reads. The table has nearly 700,000 distinct CDR3 sequences, 30% to 40% seen once; the top ten hold over 15%. The TCR originated in a human donor in good health (CMV status not recorded). Some clones in this sample may be carry-over from other donors' samples. The chain recombines TRBV7-2 with TRBJ2-7; TRBD2 aligns across 12 bases. Sample: cultured PBMCs, taken from culture after CMV antigen stimulation. The CDR3 region is CASSSRTTSGSYEQYF. CDR3 DNA: TGTGCCAGCAGCTCCCGAACGACTAGCGGGAGTTACGAGCAGTACTTC.